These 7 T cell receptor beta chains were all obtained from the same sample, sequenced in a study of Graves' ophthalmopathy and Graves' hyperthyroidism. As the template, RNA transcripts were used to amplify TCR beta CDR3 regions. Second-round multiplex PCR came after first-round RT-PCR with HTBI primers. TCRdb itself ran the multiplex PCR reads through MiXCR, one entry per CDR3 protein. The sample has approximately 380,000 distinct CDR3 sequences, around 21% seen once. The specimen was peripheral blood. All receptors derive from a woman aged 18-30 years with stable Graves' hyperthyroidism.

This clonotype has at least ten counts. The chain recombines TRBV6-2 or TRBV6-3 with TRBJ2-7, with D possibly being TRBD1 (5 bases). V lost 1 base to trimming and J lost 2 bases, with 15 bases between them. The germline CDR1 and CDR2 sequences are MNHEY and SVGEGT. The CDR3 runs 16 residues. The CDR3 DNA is TGTGCCAGCAGTTACTTTCAGGGCTTTTTCACCTACGAGCAGTACTTC. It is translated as CASSYFQGFFTYEQYF.

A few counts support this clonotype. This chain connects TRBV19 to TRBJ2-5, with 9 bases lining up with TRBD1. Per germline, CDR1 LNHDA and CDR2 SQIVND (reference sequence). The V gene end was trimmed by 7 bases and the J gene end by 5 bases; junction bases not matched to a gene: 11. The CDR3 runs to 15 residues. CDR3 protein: CASNAGQGAGETQYF. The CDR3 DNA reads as TGTGCCAGTAACGCGGGACAGGGCGCCGGGGAGACCCAGTACTTC.

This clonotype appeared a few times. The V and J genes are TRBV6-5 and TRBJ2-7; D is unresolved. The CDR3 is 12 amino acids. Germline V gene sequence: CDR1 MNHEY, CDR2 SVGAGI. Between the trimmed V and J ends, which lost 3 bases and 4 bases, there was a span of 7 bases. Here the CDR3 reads CASSYLLYEQYF. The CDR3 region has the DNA TGTGCCAGCAGTTATCTGCTATACGAGCAGTACTTC.

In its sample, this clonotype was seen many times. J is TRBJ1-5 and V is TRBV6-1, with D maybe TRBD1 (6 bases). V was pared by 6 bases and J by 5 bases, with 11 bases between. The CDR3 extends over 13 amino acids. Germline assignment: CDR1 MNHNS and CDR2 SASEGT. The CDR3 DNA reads TGTGCCAGCAGGGAAAGGGGGGATCAGCCCCAGCATTTT. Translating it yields CASRERGDQPQHF.

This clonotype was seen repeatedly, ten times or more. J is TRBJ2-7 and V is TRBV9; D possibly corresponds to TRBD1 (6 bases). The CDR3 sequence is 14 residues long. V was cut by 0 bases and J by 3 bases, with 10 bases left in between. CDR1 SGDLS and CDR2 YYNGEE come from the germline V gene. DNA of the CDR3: TGTGCCAGCAGCGTAGCTGGCAGGGGCTACGAGCAGTACTTC. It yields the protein CASSVAGRGYEQYF.

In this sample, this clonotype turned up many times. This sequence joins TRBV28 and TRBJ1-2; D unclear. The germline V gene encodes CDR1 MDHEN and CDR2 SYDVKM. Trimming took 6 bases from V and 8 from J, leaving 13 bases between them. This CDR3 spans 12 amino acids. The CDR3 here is CASRRPRGGYTF. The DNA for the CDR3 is TGTGCCAGCAGGAGACCTCGAGGAGGCTACACCTTC.

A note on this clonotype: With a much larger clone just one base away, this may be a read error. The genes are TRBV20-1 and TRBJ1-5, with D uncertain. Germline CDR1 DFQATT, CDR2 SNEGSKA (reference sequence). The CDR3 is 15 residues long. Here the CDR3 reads CSAGRRETSNQPRHF. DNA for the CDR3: TGCAGTGCTGGTCGGCGGGAAACTAGCAATCAGCCCCGGCATTTT.